Listed below are T cell receptor beta chains from one sample, sequenced in a study of blood T cells in healthy people across ages. TCRdb itself ran the 5' RACE reads through MiXCR, one entry per CDR3 protein. The sample yields approximately 850,000 distinct CDR3 sequences, roughly 50% seen once. Sequenced input: blood. These receptors were collected from a man aged 30 to 45 in good health. Each CDR3 is given with its conserved first and last residue. A D gene is named only where the DNA matches it firmly. The listing skips clone size in some rows; elsewhere it reads once, few, many or a size class.

j_gene,v_gene,d_gene,abundance,CDR3nt,CDR3aa
TRBJ2-1,TRBV3-1,TRBD2,few,TGTGCCAGCAGCCACACCGGGACTAGCGGGTCAAGGGAGCAGTTCTTC,CASSHTGTSGSREQFF
TRBJ2-7,TRBV15,NA,NA,TGTGCCACCAGGGGGAACAAGGCGGGGTACCTCCCCTACGAGCAGTACTTC,CATRGNKAGYLPYEQYF
TRBJ1-5,TRBV7-9,NA,NA,TGTGCCAGCAGCTCCGGGGGGGCGCGGGGGCAGCCCCAGCATTTT,CASSSGGARGQPQHF
TRBJ1-2,TRBV6-5,NA,few,TGTGCCAGCAGTAACAAAGAGATCGGGCGCTACACCTTC,CASSNKEIGRYTF
TRBJ2-4,TRBV6-1,NA,NA,TGTGCCAGCAGGGCAGGGCCCAAAAACATTCAGTACTTC,CASRAGPKNIQYF
TRBJ1-6,TRBV20-1,NA,few,TGCAGTGCTAGAGCCCCGGGTCCAAATTCACCCCTCCACTTT,CSARAPGPNSPLHF
TRBJ1-1,TRBV7-2,NA,NA,TGTGCCAGCAGTTTAGCCGGGGCAAATCGCCGGGCTTTCTTT,CASSLAGANRRAFF
TRBJ2-5,TRBV20-1,TRBD2,NA,TGCAGTGCTAGACTAGCAGGGTCGGTGGCGACTAGCGTCGAGACCCAGTACTTC,CSARLAGSVATSVETQYF
TRBJ2-2,TRBV21-1,NA,NA,TGTGCCAGCAGCAAAGCGGGGGAGCCGATTGAAATGAACACCGGGGAGCTGTTTTTT,CASSKAGEPIEMNTGELFF
TRBJ1-2,TRBV10-3,NA,many,TGTGCCATCAGTGCTGGGAGTAACTATGGCTACACCTTC,CAISAGSNYGYTF
TRBJ2-5,TRBV10-3,NA,NA,TGTGCCATCAGTGAGTCGTCTCGACCGGAAGGGACCCAGTACTTC,CAISESSRPEGTQYF
TRBJ2-5,TRBV2,NA,NA,TGTGCCAGTTACAGGGTTGCAGAGACCCAGTACTTC,CASYRVAETQYF
TRBJ2-5,TRBV6-1,TRBD2,NA,TGTGCCAGCAGGCCTCCGGGACTAGCGGGCACAGCGCAAGAGACCCAGTACTTC,CASRPPGLAGTAQETQYF
TRBJ2-1,TRBV29-1,NA,few,TGCAGCGTTGAAGTCAGGGTAAATGAGCAGTTCTTC,CSVEVRVNEQFF
TRBJ2-1,TRBV29-1,NA,few,TGCAGCGTTCCCACGTCGTGGACAGCAAACAATGAGCAGTTCTTC,CSVPTSWTANNEQFF
TRBJ2-7,TRBV20-1,TRBD2,many,TGCAGTGCTAAGACACTAGCGGGAGCGTCCGAGCAGTACTTC,CSAKTLAGASEQYF
TRBJ2-1,TRBV2,NA,NA,TGTGCCTCGGCTTGGTCCTACAATGAGCAGTTCTTC,CASAWSYNEQFF
TRBJ2-7,TRBV7-2,NA,NA,TGTGCCAGCAGCTCCACACGCGACTACGAGCAGTACTTC,CASSSTRDYEQYF
TRBJ2-1,TRBV7-2,TRBD2,NA,TGTGCCAGCAGCTTAGAGGGACTAGCGGGAGGGCCTAATGAGCAGTTCTTC,CASSLEGLAGGPNEQFF
TRBJ2-3,TRBV7-2,NA,NA,TGTGCCAGCAGCTCCCAGACAGGTCGGAATACGCAGTATTTT,CASSSQTGRNTQYF
TRBJ1-2,TRBV12-3/TRBV12-4,TRBD1,NA,TGTGCCAGCAGGCCTCGAGGGGGCGGGGGCTACACCTTC,CASRPRGGGGYTF
TRBJ2-7,TRBV27,NA,NA,TGTGCCAGCACCCCAAGCCAAGGGGAACTGATCTACGAGCAGTACTTC,CASTPSQGELIYEQYF
TRBJ2-3,TRBV9,NA,once,TGTGCCAGCAGCATCGAGGGATCCCGCACAGATACGCAGTATTTT,CASSIEGSRTDTQYF
TRBJ2-7,TRBV7-2,NA,once,TGTGCCAGCAGCTTTCAGGGAGAAGGCGAGCAGTACTTC,CASSFQGEGEQYF
TRBJ2-5,TRBV6-5,TRBD1,NA,TGTGCCAGCACTCGACAGGGGTTGGTTTCGGAGACCCAGTACTTC,CASTRQGLVSETQYF
TRBJ1-1,TRBV20-1,TRBD1,NA,TGCAGTGCCGCCGGGACAGGGGCGTTTGGAGCTTTCTTT,CSAAGTGAFGAFF
TRBJ2-1,TRBV7-9,TRBD2,NA,TGTGCCAGCAGCTGGCTAGCGGGAGGAAAAAGCTCCTACAATGAGCAGTTCTTC,CASSWLAGGKSSYNEQFF
TRBJ2-3,TRBV4-2,NA,NA,TGTGCCAGCAGCCCACCAGGCTCGGGGAGTTCCATGGATACGCAGTATTTT,CASSPPGSGSSMDTQYF
TRBJ2-5,TRBV20-1,NA,NA,TGCAGTGTCCCAAATCACAGGTACCAAGAGACCCAGTACTTC,CSVPNHRYQETQYF
TRBJ2-4,TRBV15,TRBD1,NA,TGTGCCACCAGCAGAGAAGCAGGGGGCAAGCAGTACTTC,CATSREAGGKQYF
TRBJ2-6,TRBV4-2,NA,NA,TGTGCCAGCAGCCATTCGACAGGAATTCCCTCTGGGGCCAACGTCCTGACTTTC,CASSHSTGIPSGANVLTF
TRBJ2-1,TRBV5-1,NA,NA,TGCGCCAGCAGCTTGATTGGACCTCCTGGGGGTGAGCAGTTCTTC,CASSLIGPPGGEQFF
TRBJ2-2,TRBV24-1,NA,once,TGTGCCACCACGTCGACAGACACCGGGGAGCTGTTTTTT,CATTSTDTGELFF
TRBJ2-3,TRBV4-2,TRBD2,NA,TGTGCCAGCAGCCAAGATGGGCTAGCGGTGGCAGGAATAAATACGCAGTATTTT,CASSQDGLAVAGINTQYF
TRBJ2-7,TRBV20-1,NA,NA,TGCAGTGCTAGGCGATCCTCAGGGTCCGAGCAGTACTTC,CSARRSSGSEQYF
TRBJ2-3,TRBV7-2,TRBD2,few,TGTGCCAGCAGCTTAGCGCCAGCAGCTAGCGGGGGGGCAGGGACAGATACGCAGTATTTT,CASSLAPAASGGAGTDTQYF
TRBJ2-1,TRBV10-3,TRBD2,NA,TGTGCCATCCAGCGGGGGGACAATGAGCAGTTCTTC,CAIQRGDNEQFF
TRBJ2-5,TRBV5-6,NA,NA,TGTGCCAGCAGCTTGGGTATCGCCCAACAAGAGACCCAGTACTTC,CASSLGIAQQETQYF
TRBJ1-5,TRBV4-1,NA,NA,TGCGCCAGCAGCCGAATGTTTGACGGTGATAGCAATCAGCCCCAGCATTTT,CASSRMFDGDSNQPQHF